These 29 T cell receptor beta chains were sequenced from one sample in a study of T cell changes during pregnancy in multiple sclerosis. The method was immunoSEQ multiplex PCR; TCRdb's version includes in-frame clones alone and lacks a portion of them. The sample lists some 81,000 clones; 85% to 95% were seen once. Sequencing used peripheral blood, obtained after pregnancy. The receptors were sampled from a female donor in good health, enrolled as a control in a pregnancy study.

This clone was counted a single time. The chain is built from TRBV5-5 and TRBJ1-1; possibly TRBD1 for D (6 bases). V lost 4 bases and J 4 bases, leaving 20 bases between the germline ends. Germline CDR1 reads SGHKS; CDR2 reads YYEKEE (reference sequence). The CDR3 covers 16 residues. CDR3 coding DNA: TGTGCCAGCAGCCCCCAGGGGTCGGGCATCGGCACTGAAGCTTTCTTT. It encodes CASSPQGSGIGTEAFF.

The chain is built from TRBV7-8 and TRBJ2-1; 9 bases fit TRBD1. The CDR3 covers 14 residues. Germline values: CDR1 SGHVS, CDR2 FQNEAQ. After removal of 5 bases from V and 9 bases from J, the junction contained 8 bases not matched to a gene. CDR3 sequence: CASSPTDRGTEQFF. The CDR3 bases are TGTGCCAGCAGCCCGACGGACAGGGGCACTGAGCAGTTCTTC.

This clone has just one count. The CDR3 DNA reads as TGTGCCACCAATCAGGGACAGGGGAACACCGGGGAGCTGTTTTTT. It codes for CATNQGQGNTGELFF. J is TRBJ2-2 and V is TRBV15, with 9 positions matching TRBD1. The V segment lost 7 bases and the J segment 1 base; nucleotides outside the gene matches: 4. CDR3 length equals 15 residues. Germline lookup yields CDR1 LNHNV and CDR2 YYDKDF (reference sequence).

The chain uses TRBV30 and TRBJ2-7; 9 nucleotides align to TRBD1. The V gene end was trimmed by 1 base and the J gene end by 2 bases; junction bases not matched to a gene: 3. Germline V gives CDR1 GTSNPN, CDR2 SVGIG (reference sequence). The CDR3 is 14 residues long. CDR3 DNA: TGTGCCTGGAGTGGCGGGACAGGGACCTACGAGCAGTACTTC. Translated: CAWSGGTGTYEQYF.

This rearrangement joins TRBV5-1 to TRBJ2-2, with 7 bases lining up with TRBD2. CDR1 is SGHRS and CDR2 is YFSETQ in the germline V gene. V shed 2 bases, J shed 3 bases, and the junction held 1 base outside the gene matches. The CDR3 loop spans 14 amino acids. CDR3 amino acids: CASSFRGDTGELFF. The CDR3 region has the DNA TGCGCCAGCAGCTTTCGGGGGGACACCGGGGAGCTGTTTTTT.

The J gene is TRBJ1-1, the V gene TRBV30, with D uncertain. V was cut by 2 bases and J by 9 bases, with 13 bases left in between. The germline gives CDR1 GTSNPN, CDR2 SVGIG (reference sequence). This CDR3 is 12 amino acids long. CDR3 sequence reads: CAWSPLRTKAFF. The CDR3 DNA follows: TGTGCCTGGAGTCCTTTACGGACTAAAGCTTTCTTT.

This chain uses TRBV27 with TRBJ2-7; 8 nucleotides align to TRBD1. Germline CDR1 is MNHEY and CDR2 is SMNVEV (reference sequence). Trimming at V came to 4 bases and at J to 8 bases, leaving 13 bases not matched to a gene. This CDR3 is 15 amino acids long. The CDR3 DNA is TGTGCCAGCAGTTCCGGAATGCAGACAGGGGCCAAGCAGTACTTC. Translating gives CASSSGMQTGAKQYF.

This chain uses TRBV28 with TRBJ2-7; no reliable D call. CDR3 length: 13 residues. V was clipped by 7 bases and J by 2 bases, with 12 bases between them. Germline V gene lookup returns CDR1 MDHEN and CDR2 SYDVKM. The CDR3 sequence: CASKETSTYEQYF. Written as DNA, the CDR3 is TGTGCCAGCAAGGAGACCAGTACCTACGAGCAGTACTTC.

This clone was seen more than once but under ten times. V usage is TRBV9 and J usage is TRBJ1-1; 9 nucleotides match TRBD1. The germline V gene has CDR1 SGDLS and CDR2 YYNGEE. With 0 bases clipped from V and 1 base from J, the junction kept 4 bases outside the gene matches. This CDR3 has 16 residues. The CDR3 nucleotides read TGTGCCAGCAGCGTAGGCTTGGGACAGGGGAACACTGAAGCTTTCTTT. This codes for CASSVGLGQGNTEAFF.

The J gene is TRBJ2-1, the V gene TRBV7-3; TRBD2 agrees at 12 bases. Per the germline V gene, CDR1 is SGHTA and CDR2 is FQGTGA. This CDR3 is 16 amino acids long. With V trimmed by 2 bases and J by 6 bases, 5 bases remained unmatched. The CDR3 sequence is CASSLSLAGGANEQFF. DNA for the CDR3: TGTGCCAGCAGCTTATCCCTAGCGGGGGGGGCCAATGAGCAGTTCTTC.

The CDR3 region has the DNA TGTGCCAGCTCACCAACTAGCGGGCCCTACGAGCAGTACTTC. This translates into CASSPTSGPYEQYF. The V and J genes are TRBV18 and TRBJ2-7; 9 bases line up with TRBD2. Germline values: CDR1 KGHSH, CDR2 LQKENI. There are 14 residues in the CDR3. V trimming: 2 bases; J trimming: 2 bases; junction bases outside the gene matches: 1.

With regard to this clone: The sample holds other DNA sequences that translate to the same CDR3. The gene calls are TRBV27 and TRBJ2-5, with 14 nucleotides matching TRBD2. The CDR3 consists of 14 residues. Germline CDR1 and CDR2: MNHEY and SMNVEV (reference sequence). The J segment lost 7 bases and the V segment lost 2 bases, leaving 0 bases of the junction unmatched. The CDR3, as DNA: TGTGCCAGCAGTTTAGGACTAGCGGGGGGGACCCAGTACTTC. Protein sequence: CASSLGLAGGTQYF.

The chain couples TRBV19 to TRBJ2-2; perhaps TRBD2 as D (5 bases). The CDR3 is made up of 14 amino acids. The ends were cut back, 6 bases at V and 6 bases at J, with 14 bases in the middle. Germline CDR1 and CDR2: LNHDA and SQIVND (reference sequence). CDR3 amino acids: CASSRQMGAGELFF. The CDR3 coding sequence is TGTGCCAGTAGCCGCCAAATGGGAGCCGGGGAGCTGTTTTTT. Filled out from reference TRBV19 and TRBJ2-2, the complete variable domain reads DGGITQSPKYLFRKEGQNVTLSCEQNLNHDAMYWYRQDPGQGLRLIYYSQIVNDFQKGDIAEGYSVSREKKESFPLTVTSAQKNPTAFYLCASSRQMGAGELFFGEGSRLTVL.

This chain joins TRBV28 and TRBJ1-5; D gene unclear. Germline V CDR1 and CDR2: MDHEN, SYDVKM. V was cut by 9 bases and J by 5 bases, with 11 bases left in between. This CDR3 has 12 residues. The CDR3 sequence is CASGEGDQPQHF. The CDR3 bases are TGTGCCAGTGGGGAGGGAGATCAGCCCCAGCATTTT.

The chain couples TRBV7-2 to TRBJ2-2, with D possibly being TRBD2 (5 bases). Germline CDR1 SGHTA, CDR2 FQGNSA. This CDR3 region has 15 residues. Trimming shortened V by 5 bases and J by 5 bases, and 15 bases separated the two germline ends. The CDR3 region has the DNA TGTGCCAGCAGCCCTCTAGGAGGAGAGACCGGGGAGCTGTTTTTT. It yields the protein CASSPLGGETGELFF.

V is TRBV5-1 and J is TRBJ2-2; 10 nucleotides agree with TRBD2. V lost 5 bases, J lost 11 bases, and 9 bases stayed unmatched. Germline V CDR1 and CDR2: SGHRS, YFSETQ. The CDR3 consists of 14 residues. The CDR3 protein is CASSLILAGVELFF. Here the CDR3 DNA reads TGCGCCAGCAGTCTGATCCTAGCGGGAGTAGAGCTGTTTTTT.

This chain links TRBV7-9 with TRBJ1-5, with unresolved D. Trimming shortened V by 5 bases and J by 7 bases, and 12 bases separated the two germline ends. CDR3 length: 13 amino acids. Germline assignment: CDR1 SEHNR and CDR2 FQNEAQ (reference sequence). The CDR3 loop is CASSHGLNQPQHF. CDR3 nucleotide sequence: TGTGCCAGCAGCCACGGACTAAACCAGCCCCAGCATTTT.

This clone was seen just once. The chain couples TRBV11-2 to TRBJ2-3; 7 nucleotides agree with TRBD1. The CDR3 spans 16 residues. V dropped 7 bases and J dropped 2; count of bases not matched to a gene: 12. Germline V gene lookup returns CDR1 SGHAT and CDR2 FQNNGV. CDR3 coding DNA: TGTGCCAGCATCTCCCCGACAGGGCCTGCCACAGATACGCAGTATTTT. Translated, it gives CASISPTGPATDTQYF.

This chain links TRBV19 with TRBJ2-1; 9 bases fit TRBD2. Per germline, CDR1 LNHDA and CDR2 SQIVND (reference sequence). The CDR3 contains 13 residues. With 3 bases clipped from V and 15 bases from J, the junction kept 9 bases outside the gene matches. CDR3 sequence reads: CASSIRRAGGLFF. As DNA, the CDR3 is TGTGCCAGTAGTATCCGCCGAGCGGGGGGCTTGTTCTTC.

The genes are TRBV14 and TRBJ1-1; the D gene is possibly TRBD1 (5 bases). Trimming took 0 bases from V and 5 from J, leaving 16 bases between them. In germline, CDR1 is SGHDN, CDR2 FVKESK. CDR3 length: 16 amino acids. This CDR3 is CASSQEGRGVRTEAFF. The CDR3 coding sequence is TGTGCCAGCAGCCAAGAAGGGCGGGGGGTTAGGACTGAAGCTTTCTTT.

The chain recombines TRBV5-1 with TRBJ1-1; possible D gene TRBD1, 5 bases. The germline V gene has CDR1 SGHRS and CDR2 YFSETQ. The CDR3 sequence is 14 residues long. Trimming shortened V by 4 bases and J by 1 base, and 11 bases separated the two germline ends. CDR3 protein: CASSDGQPNTEAFF. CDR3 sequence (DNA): TGCGCCAGCAGCGATGGACAACCGAACACTGAAGCTTTCTTT. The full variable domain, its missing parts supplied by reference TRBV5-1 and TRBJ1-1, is KAGVTQTPRYLIKTRGQQVTLSCSPISGHRSVSWYQQTPGQGLQFLFEYFSETQRNKGNFPGRFSGRQFSNSRSEMNVSTLELGDSALYLCASSDGQPNTEAFFGQGTRLTVV.

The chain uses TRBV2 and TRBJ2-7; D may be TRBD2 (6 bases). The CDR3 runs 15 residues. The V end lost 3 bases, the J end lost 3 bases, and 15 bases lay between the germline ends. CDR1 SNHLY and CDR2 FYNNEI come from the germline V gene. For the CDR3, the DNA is TGTGCCAGCAGTGAGGCAGGGACTGGGTTCTACGAGCAGTACTTC. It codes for CASSEAGTGFYEQYF.

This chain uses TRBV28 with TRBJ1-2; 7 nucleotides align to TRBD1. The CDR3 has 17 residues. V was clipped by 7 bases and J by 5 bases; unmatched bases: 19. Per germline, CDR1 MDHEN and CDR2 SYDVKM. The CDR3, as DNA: TGTGCCAGCACCCCGGCCGGGGCAGGGGGACCGTTTTATGGCTACACCTTC. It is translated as CASTPAGAGGPFYGYTF.

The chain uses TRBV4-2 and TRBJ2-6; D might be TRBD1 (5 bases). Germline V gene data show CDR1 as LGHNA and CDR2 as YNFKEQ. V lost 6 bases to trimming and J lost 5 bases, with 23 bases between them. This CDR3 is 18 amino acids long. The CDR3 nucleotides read TGTGCCAGCAGTGGAGACCTGGGGCCCCCAATATGGGCCAACGTCCTGACTTTC. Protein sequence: CASSGDLGPPIWANVLTF.

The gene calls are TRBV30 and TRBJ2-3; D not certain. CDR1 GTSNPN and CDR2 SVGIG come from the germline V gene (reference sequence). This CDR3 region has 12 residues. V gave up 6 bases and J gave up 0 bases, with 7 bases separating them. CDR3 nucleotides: TGTGCCTGTCGCACTAGCACAGATACGCAGTATTTT. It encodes CACRTSTDTQYF.

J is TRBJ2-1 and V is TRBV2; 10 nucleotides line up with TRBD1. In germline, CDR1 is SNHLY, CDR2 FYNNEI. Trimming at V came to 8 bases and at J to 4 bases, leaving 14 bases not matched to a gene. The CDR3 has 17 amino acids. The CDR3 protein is CASLQRGQGRGYNEQFF. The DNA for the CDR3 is TGTGCCAGCCTCCAACGGGGACAGGGGAGGGGGTACAATGAGCAGTTCTTC.

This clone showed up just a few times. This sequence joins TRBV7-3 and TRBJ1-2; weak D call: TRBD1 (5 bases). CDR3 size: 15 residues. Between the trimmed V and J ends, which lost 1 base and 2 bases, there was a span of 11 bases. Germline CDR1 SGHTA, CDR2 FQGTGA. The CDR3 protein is CASSLRPGLNYGYTF. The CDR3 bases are TGTGCCAGCAGCTTAAGACCGGGACTCAACTATGGCTACACCTTC.

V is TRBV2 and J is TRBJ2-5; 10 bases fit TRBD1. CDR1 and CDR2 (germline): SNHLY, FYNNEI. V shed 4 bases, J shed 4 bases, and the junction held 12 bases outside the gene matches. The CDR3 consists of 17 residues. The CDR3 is CASSVPGQGSRGETQYF. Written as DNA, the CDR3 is TGTGCCAGCAGTGTCCCGGGACAGGGGTCCAGGGGAGAGACCCAGTACTTC.

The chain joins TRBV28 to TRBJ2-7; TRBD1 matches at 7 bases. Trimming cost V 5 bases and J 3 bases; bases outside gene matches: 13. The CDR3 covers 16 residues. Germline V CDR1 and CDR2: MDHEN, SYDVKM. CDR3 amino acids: CASSGLRDRNFYEQYF. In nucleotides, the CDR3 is TGTGCCAGCAGTGGCCTCCGGGACAGAAACTTCTACGAGCAGTACTTC.